This section outlines one TCR beta chain sequence together with its context. V trimming: 6 bases; J trimming: 0 bases; junction bases outside the gene matches: 7. This CDR3 is 16 amino acids long. Germline V CDR1 and CDR2: SEHNR, FQNEAQ (reference sequence). This entry belongs to a study of blood T cell repertoires in COVID-19. Looking at the study overall: Collection of acute and convalescent COVID-19 samples took place in the United States, Italy and Spain.

Recruitment covered about 26 US areas and drew participants whose ages spanned roughly 18 to 95 years. Participants' own reports of clinical history determined their cohort assignment. The study recruited exposed participants who had met a COVID-19 case within 2 weeks before entry. Using immunoSEQ multiplex PCR, the repertoire was profiled, and TCRdb retains in-frame clones only, with some absent. Of 200,000 to 250,000 clones in the sample, around 91% are singletons; the top ten hold around 16%. The chain is built from TRBV7-9 and TRBJ1-3; 8 positions match TRBD1. The sequence derives from a man aged 25-45 years who had been exposed to COVID-19. Sequencing input: PBMCs or T cells enriched from blood (not recorded which). CDR3 in DNA: TGTGCCAGCAGGGGCAGGGGGCTTCACTCTGGAAACACCATATATTTT. Amino acid sequence: CASRGRGLHSGNTIYF.